The sequence of this T cell receptor beta chain was determined in a study of T-cell memory formation after mild COVID-19. CDR3 length equals 14 residues. V lost 8 bases, J lost 2 bases, and 15 bases lay in between. Germline-derived CDR1 and CDR2 are SNHLY and FYNNEI. One entry per CDR3 protein, called by TCRdb with MiXCR from the 5' RACE reads. The sample holds around 430,000 distinct CDR3 sequences, roughly 15% seen once. The source is a man younger than 35 who had mild COVID-19 (a few samples of this study predate the infection). Cell type and time point are not known. J is TRBJ1-2 and V is TRBV2; no definite D call. The sequencing input was PBMCs or a T cell subset sorted from them (not recorded which). In nucleotides, the CDR3 is TGTGCCAGCCCCGAGGAGGGAGCAAACTATGGCTACACCTTC. Its protein product is CASPEEGANYGYTF. The full variable domain, rest sourced from reference TRBV2 and TRBJ1-2, is EPEVTQTPSHQVTQMGQEVILRCVPISNHLYFYWYRQILGQKVEFLVSFYNNEISEKSEIFDDQFSVERPDGSNFTLKIRSTKLEDSAMYFCASPEEGANYGYTFGSGTRLTVV.